This T cell receptor (beta chain) came from a study of tumor and adjacent non-tumor tissue in lung cancer. The study's findings and limits: Compared with tumor, normal lung showed significantly lower TCR diversity.

Germline V gene sequence: CDR1 SGHRS, CDR2 YFSETQ. The CDR3 sequence is 16 residues long. A word on this clonotype: The antigen is not known. One end of the junction varies from germline; a read error may be responsible.

The library came from three nested PCR rounds adapted from ARM-PCR protocols. MiXCR was run by TCRdb on the multiplex PCR reads, yielding one entry per CDR3 protein. The sample has 65,000 to 90,000 distinct CDR3 sequences, about two thirds seen once. RNA was extracted from bulk tissue without any cell sorting. Donors were chemotherapy-naive, newly diagnosed lung cancer surgical patients in China, August–late 2014. The chain couples TRBV5-1 to TRBJ1-1; 8 bases map to TRBD1. The clonotype originates from a woman in her 70s with non-small cell lung cancer. Sequenced input: lung tumor tissue. Here the CDR3 reads CASSLGQGSGNTEALF. The CDR3 coding sequence is TGCGCCAGCAGTCTCGGACAGGGATCGGGGAACACTGAAGCTCTCTTT.